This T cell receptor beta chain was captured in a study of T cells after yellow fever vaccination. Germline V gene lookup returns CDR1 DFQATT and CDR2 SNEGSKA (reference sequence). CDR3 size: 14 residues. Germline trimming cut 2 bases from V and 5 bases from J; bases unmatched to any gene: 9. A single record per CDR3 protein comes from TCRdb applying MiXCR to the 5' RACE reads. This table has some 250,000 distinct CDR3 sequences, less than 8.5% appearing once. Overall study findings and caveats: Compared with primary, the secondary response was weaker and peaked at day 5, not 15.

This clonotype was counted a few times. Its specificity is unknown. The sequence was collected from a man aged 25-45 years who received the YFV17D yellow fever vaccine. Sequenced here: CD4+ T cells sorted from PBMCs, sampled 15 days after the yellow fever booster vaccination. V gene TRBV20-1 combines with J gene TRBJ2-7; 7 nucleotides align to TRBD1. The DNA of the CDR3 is TGCAGTGCTAGATCCGGGACAGAGCGTCACGAGCAGTACTTC. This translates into CSARSGTERHEQYF.